This T cell receptor beta chain is from a study of T-cell reconstitution after alpha-beta-depleted transplantation in children. Unique molecular identifiers tagged the TCRbeta library. TCRdb passed the PCR reads through MiXCR, listing each CDR3 protein once. The sample yields roughly 790,000 distinct CDR3 sequences, roughly 15% seen once. The CDR3 is 15 amino acids. In germline, CDR1 is SGHKS, CDR2 YYEKEE (reference sequence). V shed 3 bases, J shed 1 base, and the junction held 5 bases outside the gene matches. Study-level points and caveats: In patients about two months after transplant, alpha-beta T cells reportedly arose from several hundred expanded graft clones. T-cell numbers and diversity one year post-transplant derived largely from freshly generated T cells. Day-60 TCRbeta diversity that was high in some patients was derived from surviving recipient T cells and thymic progenitors.

A word on this clonotype: The antigen remains unidentified.

The origin of this receptor is a male patient between 5 and 17 years old who had a stem cell transplant for acute lymphoblastic leukemia, so the T cells may come from the graft donor. Specimen: PBMCs, mostly from graft donor cells, collected 360 days after TCRalphabeta/CD19-depleted stem cell transplant. This sequence joins TRBV5-5 and TRBJ1-1, with TRBD1 identical over 8 bases. The CDR3 nucleotides read TGTGCCAGCAGCTCGGACAGGGATGGGAACACTGAAGCTTTCTTT. It is translated as CASSSDRDGNTEAFF.